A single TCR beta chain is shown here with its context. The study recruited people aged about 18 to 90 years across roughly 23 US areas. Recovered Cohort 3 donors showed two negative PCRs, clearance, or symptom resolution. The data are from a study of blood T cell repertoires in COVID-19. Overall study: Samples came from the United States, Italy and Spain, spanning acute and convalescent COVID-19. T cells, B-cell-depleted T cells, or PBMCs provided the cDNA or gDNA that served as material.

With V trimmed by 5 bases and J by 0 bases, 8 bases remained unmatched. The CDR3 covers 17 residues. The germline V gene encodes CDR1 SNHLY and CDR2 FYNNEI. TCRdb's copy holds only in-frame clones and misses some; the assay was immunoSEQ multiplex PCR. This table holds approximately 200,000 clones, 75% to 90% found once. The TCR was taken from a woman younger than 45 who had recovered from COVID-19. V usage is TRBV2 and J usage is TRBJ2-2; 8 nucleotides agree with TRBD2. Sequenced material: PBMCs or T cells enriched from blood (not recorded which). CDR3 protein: CASSLLLADTNTGELFF. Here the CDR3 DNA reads TGTGCCAGCAGTCTTTTACTAGCGGACACGAACACCGGGGAGCTGTTTTTT.